This T cell receptor (beta chain) emerged from a study of OX40 agonist ivuxolimab in advanced cancers. For the study at large: Two cutaneous melanoma patients and one hepatocellular carcinoma patient, three in all, had partial responses. Study-level findings and limits: By week 6 at 0.1 to 3.0 mg/kg, blood CD4+ and CD8+ T cells had expanded clonally.

Libraries were prepared by immunoSEQ multiplex PCR; TCRdb keeps only in-frame clonotypes and omits some of them. Here the sample spans about 72,000 clones, about four fifths being singletons. CDR3 length equals 17 residues. Trimming at V came to 4 bases and at J to 0 bases, leaving 7 bases not matched to a gene. CDR1 and CDR2 (germline): SGHRS, YFSETQ. With regard to this clone: Its antigen is not identified.

The receptor was derived from an adult with an advanced solid tumor such as melanoma, head and neck, liver or kidney cancer. The V call is TRBV5-1, the J call TRBJ2-3, with 11 positions matching TRBD2. The sample was CD4+ or CD8+ T cells sorted from blood, taken in a trial of the OX40 agonist ivuxolimab. The CDR3 coding sequence is TGCGCCAGCAGCCCACCCATAGCGGGAGGGAGCACAGATACGCAGTATTTT. Translated: CASSPPIAGGSTDTQYF.